Below are 31 T cell receptor beta chains sequenced from a single sample in a study of CD8 T cells in Susac syndrome. Random hexamers primed reverse transcription of roughly 0.5 to 1 ug RNA. One entry per CDR3 protein results from TCRdb running MiXCR on the immunoSEQ multiplex PCR reads. The sample shows over 140,000 distinct CDR3 sequences, roughly 94% of them seen only once. The sample comprised CD4+ T cells from PBMCs. The source of these receptors is a human donor with Susac syndrome.

The CDR3 protein is CASSPLTDGNYGYTF. The CDR3, as DNA: TGTGCCAGCAGTCCCCTTACGGACGGTAACTATGGCTACACCTTC. The chain couples TRBV3-1 to TRBJ1-2; D not resolved. V gave up 6 bases and J gave up 1 base, with 15 bases separating them. The CDR3 length is 15 residues. Germline V gene data show CDR1 as LGHDT and CDR2 as YNNKEL (reference sequence). Full variable domain (outside the CDR3, taken from reference TRBV3-1 and TRBJ1-2): DTAVSQTPKYLVTQMGNDKSIKCEQNLGHDTMYWYKQDSKKFLKIMFSYNNKELIINETVPNRFSPKSPDKAHLNLHINSLELGDSAVYFCASSPLTDGNYGYTFGSGTRLTVV.

The chain employs TRBV24-1 and TRBJ1-5; TRBD1 is a possible D gene (6 bases). CDR3 size: 16 residues. In germline, CDR1 is KGHDR, CDR2 SFDVKD. The V gene lost 4 bases and the J gene lost 6 bases, with 18 bases spanning the gap. CDR3 sequence: CATSEGAQGTFQPQHF. As DNA, the CDR3 is TGTGCCACCAGTGAGGGGGCCCAGGGTACCTTTCAGCCCCAGCATTTT.

The chain combines TRBV19 with TRBJ2-4, with 8 bases fitting TRBD1. Unmatched junction bases numbered 7, after V lost 5 bases and J lost 1 base. Germline V gene lookup returns CDR1 LNHDA and CDR2 SQIVND (reference sequence). This CDR3 comprises 16 residues. CDR3 sequence reads: CASSLQGQAAKNIQYF. For the CDR3, the DNA is TGTGCCAGTAGTCTACAGGGACAGGCTGCCAAAAACATTCAGTACTTC.

The chain uses TRBV5-1 and TRBJ1-2; D is ambiguous. Trimming removed 3 bases at V and 2 bases at J, with 8 bases between. This CDR3 spans 13 amino acids. Germline V CDR1 and CDR2: SGHRS, YFSETQ. The CDR3 region is CASSYAGNYGYTF. CDR3 nucleotides: TGCGCCAGCAGCTATGCGGGAAACTATGGCTACACCTTC.

The rearrangement uses TRBV28 and TRBJ1-1; 9 bases agree with TRBD1. CDR3 length: 15 residues. The germline V gene encodes CDR1 MDHEN and CDR2 SYDVKM. Trimming took 5 bases from V and 2 from J; bases not matched to a gene: 6. The CDR3 loop is CASSRLGQGNTEAFF. Written as DNA, the CDR3 is TGTGCCAGCAGTCGGTTGGGACAGGGCAACACTGAAGCTTTCTTT.

The rearrangement uses TRBV25-1 and TRBJ2-5; either TRBD1 or TRBD2 may supply D (5 bases each). CDR1 and CDR2 (germline): MGHDK, SYGVNS. This CDR3 is 14 amino acids long. Trimming shortened V by 4 bases and J by 1 base, and 10 bases separated the two germline ends. The CDR3 here is CASSAPGPQETQYF. CDR3 nucleotides: TGTGCCAGCAGTGCGCCGGGACCCCAAGAGACCCAGTACTTC.

V is TRBV4-2 and J is TRBJ2-7; D not certain. V was trimmed by 1 base and J by 7 bases, leaving 11 bases between them. This CDR3 has 13 amino acids. Germline CDR1 and CDR2: LGHNA and YNFKEQ. The CDR3 is CASSQVPPWEQYF. In nucleotides, the CDR3 is TGTGCCAGCAGCCAAGTCCCACCATGGGAGCAGTACTTC.

The rearrangement links TRBV7-6 to TRBJ2-7; 7 nucleotides match TRBD1. V lost 2 bases and J lost 3; bases outside the gene matches: 7. The CDR3 has 15 residues. Germline assignment: CDR1 SGHVS and CDR2 FNYEAQ. The CDR3 DNA reads TGTGCCAGCAGCTTACAACAGGGGACAAACTACGAGCAGTACTTC. Protein product: CASSLQQGTNYEQYF.

CDR3 DNA sequence: TGTGCCAGCAGCCTGGGGGGGTCACCCCGGCCCGGGGCCAACGTCCTGACTTTC. It translates to CASSLGGSPRPGANVLTF. The chain links TRBV7-2 to TRBJ2-6, with 7 bases identical to TRBD2. This CDR3 spans 18 amino acids. Per germline, CDR1 SGHTA and CDR2 FQGNSA. After removal of 5 bases from V and 4 bases from J, the junction contained 14 bases not matched to a gene.

The chain carries TRBV3-1 and TRBJ1-2, with D maybe TRBD1 (5 bases). This CDR3 contains 14 residues. V lost 4 bases to trimming and J lost 5 bases, with 14 bases between them. CDR1 and CDR2 (germline): LGHDT, YNNKEL (reference sequence). Here the CDR3 reads CASSPRDGGYGYTF. CDR3 nucleotides: TGTGCCAGCAGCCCCCGGGACGGTGGATATGGCTACACCTTC.

This clonotype was detected once. The J gene is TRBJ2-1, the V gene TRBV7-3, with 7 bases matching TRBD2. After removal of 5 bases from V and 3 bases from J, the junction contained 7 bases not matched to a gene. The CDR3 is 15 residues long. Germline CDR1 reads SGHTA; CDR2 reads FQGTGA. The CDR3 region is CASSPRAGNYNEQFF. The CDR3 DNA is TGTGCCAGCAGCCCCAGAGCGGGAAACTACAATGAGCAGTTCTTC. The full variable domain, completed using reference TRBV7-3 and TRBJ2-1, is GAGVSQTPSNKVTEKGKYVELRCDPISGHTALYWYRQSLGQGPEFLIYFQGTGAADDSGLPNDRFFAVRPEGSVSTLKIQRTERGDSAVYLCASSPRAGNYNEQFFGPGTRLTVL.

This clonotype was seen a single time. The V gene is TRBV18, the J gene TRBJ1-4, with D tentatively TRBD1 (6 bases). CDR3 length: 13 amino acids. V shed 2 bases and J shed 8 bases, with 9 bases lying between them. Germline V lookup: CDR1 KGHSH, CDR2 LQKENI. The CDR3 sequence is CASSPGGAEKLFF. The DNA of the CDR3 is TGTGCCAGCTCACCAGGGGGCGCGGAAAAACTGTTTTTT.

The chain recombines TRBV5-1 with TRBJ2-5; possibly TRBD2 for D (6 bases). Trimming took off 5 bases at V and 5 bases at J, with 19 bases between the two ends. The CDR3 is made up of 15 amino acids. The germline V gene encodes CDR1 SGHRS and CDR2 YFSETQ. The CDR3 sequence: CASSGLGGGMETQYF. CDR3 sequence (DNA): TGCGCCAGCAGTGGTCTGGGAGGAGGTATGGAGACCCAGTACTTC.

The chain couples TRBV20-1 to TRBJ2-7; 15 bases match TRBD2. The V gene end was trimmed by 6 bases and the J gene end by 2 bases; junction bases not matched to a gene: 11. Germline-derived CDR1 and CDR2 are DFQATT and SNEGSKA (reference sequence). The CDR3 is made up of 17 amino acids. The CDR3 nucleotides are TGCAGTGCGATTCCGATGGGACTAGCGGGAGGTCCCTACGAGCAGTACTTC. This gives the protein CSAIPMGLAGGPYEQYF.

The chain employs TRBV20-1 and TRBJ2-5; D is ambiguous. CDR3 length equals 13 residues. CDR1 and CDR2 from the germline V gene are DFQATT and SNEGSKA (reference sequence). Trimming cost V 2 bases and J 4 bases, with 11 bases left between them. The DNA of the CDR3 is TGCAGTGCTAGAAACCGCGCAGGAGAGACCCAGTACTTC. Amino acids: CSARNRAGETQYF.

The V gene is TRBV27, the J gene TRBJ1-5; the D is unclear. The CDR3 loop spans 14 amino acids. The germline V gene has CDR1 MNHEY and CDR2 SMNVEV (reference sequence). Trimming cost V 2 bases and J 5 bases, with 10 bases left between them. The CDR3 DNA sequence: TGTGCCAGCAGTTTAAGGTCCTCGCATCAGCCCCAGCATTTT. This gives the protein CASSLRSSHQPQHF.

This chain uses TRBV29-1 with TRBJ1-1, with 8 bases that match TRBD1. The CDR3 has 14 residues. V shed 6 bases, J shed 1 base, and the junction held 7 bases outside the gene matches. CDR1 and CDR2 (germline): SQVTM, ANQGSEA. CDR3 amino acids: CSVTGVLGNTEAFF. In DNA form, the CDR3 reads TGCAGCGTGACAGGGGTGTTGGGGAACACTGAAGCTTTCTTT.

This rearrangement joins TRBV7-3 to TRBJ1-6; D is unclear. The length of the CDR3 is 15 residues. The V gene lost 1 base and the J gene lost 9 bases, with 13 bases spanning the gap. The V gene's germline CDR1 is SGHTA and CDR2 FQGTGA. As DNA, the CDR3 is TGTGCCAGCAGCTTAAATGGCGCTGGGGTTTCACCCCTCCACTTT. Protein product: CASSLNGAGVSPLHF.

CDR3 DNA sequence: TGCAGTGCTAGTCCCGGCGGGACCAAAAGTGAAAAACTGTTTTTT. It translates to CSASPGGTKSEKLFF. The chain recombines TRBV20-1 with TRBJ1-4; the D gene is possibly TRBD1 (5 bases). V was cut by 3 bases and J by 7 bases, with 18 bases left in between. Germline lookup yields CDR1 DFQATT and CDR2 SNEGSKA (reference sequence). The length of the CDR3 is 15 residues.

Written as DNA, the CDR3 is TGTGCCAGCATCGAATCTGGGGCCAACGTCCTGACTTTC. Its translation: CASIESGANVLTF. J is TRBJ2-6 and V is TRBV12-3 or TRBV12-4; D remains unclear. CDR3 length equals 13 residues. V was clipped by 7 bases and J by 1 base, with 5 bases between them.

This clonotype was seen a single time. This sequence joins TRBV25-1 and TRBJ2-5; D is possibly TRBD1 or TRBD2 (5 bases each). CDR3 length equals 16 residues. Germline loops: CDR1 MGHDK, CDR2 SYGVNS. V was clipped by 2 bases and J by 1 base, with 14 bases between them. This CDR3 reads CASSERGGVLQETQYF. CDR3 coding DNA: TGTGCCAGCAGTGAACGGGGCGGCGTGCTCCAAGAGACCCAGTACTTC.

The chain has TRBV9 and TRBJ2-3, with TRBD2 matching over 7 bases. In germline, CDR1 is SGDLS, CDR2 YYNGEE. CDR3 size: 16 residues. Losses at the gene ends were 2 bases for V and 2 bases for J; bases not matched to a gene: 8. CDR3 in amino acids: CASSVGLAVLTDTQYF. The CDR3 region has the DNA TGTGCCAGCAGCGTTGGCCTAGCGGTACTCACAGATACGCAGTATTTT.

CDR3 loop: CASREGPGGTGELFF. CDR3 in DNA: TGTGCCAGCAGGGAGGGGCCAGGAGGGACCGGGGAGCTGTTTTTT. The gene calls are TRBV6-5 and TRBJ2-2; a possible D gene is TRBD2 (6 bases). Germline CDR1 reads MNHEY; CDR2 reads SVGAGI. The CDR3 consists of 15 residues. The V end lost 6 bases, the J end lost 5 bases, and 16 bases lay between the germline ends.

The chain is built from TRBV27 and TRBJ2-5; 9 bases fit TRBD1. V lost 6 bases, J lost 6 bases, and 5 bases stayed unmatched. The germline V gene encodes CDR1 MNHEY and CDR2 SMNVEV (reference sequence). This CDR3 spans 13 amino acids. This CDR3 is CASRTGGQQTQYF. The CDR3 DNA follows: TGTGCCAGCAGGACAGGGGGACAACAGACCCAGTACTTC.

The rearrangement uses TRBV9 and TRBJ2-3; 9 bases agree with TRBD1. The CDR3 runs to 14 residues. CDR1 SGDLS and CDR2 YYNGEE come from the germline V gene. J gave up 7 bases and V 0 bases, and 3 bases lay outside the gene matches. The DNA of the CDR3 is TGTGCCAGCAGCGTAGCGGGACAGGGTCATACGCAGTATTTT. This codes for CASSVAGQGHTQYF.

The chain is built from TRBV15 and TRBJ1-5, with TRBD1 identical over 8 bases. Germline trimming cut 7 bases from V and 10 bases from J; bases unmatched to any gene: 12. Germline CDR1 reads LNHNV; CDR2 reads YYDKDF (reference sequence). The CDR3 totals 14 residues. CDR3 residues: CATTPTRDRLPQHF. The CDR3 DNA is TGTGCCACCACCCCAACTAGGGACAGGCTACCCCAGCATTTT.

The chain uses TRBV6-5 and TRBJ1-2; D remains ambiguous. Between the trimmed V and J ends, which lost 2 bases and 10 bases, there was a span of 8 bases. CDR1 MNHEY and CDR2 SVGAGI come from the germline V gene. The CDR3 consists of 11 residues. CDR3 in DNA: TGTGCCAGCAGTTACCGGGATCTCTACACCTTC. This translates into CASSYRDLYTF.

The V call is TRBV5-1, the J call TRBJ2-3, with TRBD2 matching 13 bases. This CDR3 contains 16 residues. V shed 0 bases, J shed 4 bases, and the junction held 2 bases outside the gene matches. CDR1 SGHRS and CDR2 YFSETQ come from the germline V gene. The CDR3 DNA reads TGCGCCAGCAGCTTGGAGGGACTAGCGGGGTCAGATACGCAGTATTTT. It specifies CASSLEGLAGSDTQYF.

The chain links TRBV30 to TRBJ1-2; D unclear. The germline gives CDR1 GTSNPN, CDR2 SVGIG (reference sequence). Trimming removed 2 bases from V and 3 bases from J, with 7 bases in between. The CDR3 runs 12 residues. The CDR3 sequence is CAWSPVDYGYTF. CDR3 DNA: TGTGCCTGGAGTCCCGTCGACTATGGCTACACCTTC.

The chain links TRBV7-2 to TRBJ2-3; D call uncertain. Germline CDR1 SGHTA, CDR2 FQGNSA. V lost 0 bases to trimming and J lost 4 bases, with 8 bases between them. The CDR3 contains 14 residues. CDR3 nucleotides: TGTGCCAGCAGCTTAGCGCAGTTTTCAGATACGCAGTATTTT. Translating gives CASSLAQFSDTQYF. The complete variable domain, with remaining parts taken from reference TRBV7-2 and TRBJ2-3, reads GAGVSQSPSNKVTEKGKDVELRCDPISGHTALYWYRQSLGQGLEFLIYFQGNSAPDKSGLPSDRFSAERTGGSVSTLTIQRTQQEDSAVYLCASSLAQFSDTQYFGPGTRLTVL.

The V gene is TRBV30, the J gene TRBJ1-2, with D possibly matching TRBD1 (5 bases). This CDR3 region has 12 residues. The V end was cut by 5 bases, the J end by 2 bases, with 9 bases between. The V gene's germline CDR1 is GTSNPN and CDR2 SVGIG (reference sequence). The CDR3 DNA is TGTGCCTGGGGCACAGGAAACTATGGCTACACCTTC. This codes for CAWGTGNYGYTF.